This T cell receptor (beta chain) is drawn from a study of blood T cell repertoires in COVID-19. The table came from immunoSEQ multiplex PCR; TCRdb's copy has only in-frame clones and leaves some out. The sample consists of more than 300,000 clones, about 89% of them appearing once. This clone came up once. Recruits, aged about 18 to 95 years, lived in 25 or so US areas. Participant reports of clinical history set cohort assignment. Within 2 weeks of study entry, exposed participants had contacted a PCR-confirmed or clinician-diagnosed COVID-19 case. The sequence came from a woman aged 35 to 49 who had been exposed to COVID-19. The sample comprised PBMCs or T cells enriched from blood (not recorded which).

Here the CDR3 reads CASSQTASIQETQYF. For the CDR3, the DNA is TGTGCCAGCAGCCAAACGGCTAGCATCCAAGAGACCCAGTACTTC. The J gene is TRBJ2-5, the V gene TRBV3-1 (or the pseudogene TRBV3-2); TRBD2 might be the D (5 bases). V was cut by 2 bases and J by 1 base, with 11 bases left in between. The V gene's germline CDR1 is LGHDT and CDR2 YNNKEL (reference sequence). This CDR3 region has 15 residues.